These 25 T cell receptor beta chains originate from one sample sequenced in a study of cytomegalovirus exposure and HLA in healthy donors. This PCR relied on a set of 60 Vbeta primers and 13 Jbeta primers. This table comes from immunoSEQ multiplex PCR, and its TCRdb copy is limited to in-frame clones, with some not included. The table has roughly 120,000 clones, 55% to 75% seen once. Source material: PBMCs. All receptors come from a woman aged 65 to 85 in good health and CMV-seropositive.

This chain links TRBV7-3 with TRBJ1-2; no clear D gene. Germline assignment: CDR1 SGHTA and CDR2 FQGTGA. V lost 7 bases and J lost 4, with 7 bases in between. There are 11 residues in the CDR3. The DNA of the CDR3 is TGTGCCAGCACCCCTTTCTATGGCTACACCTTC. Encoded protein: CASTPFYGYTF.

This chain joins TRBV6-1 and TRBJ2-7; TRBD2 matches 8 bases. This CDR3 region has 13 residues. V was clipped by 8 bases and J by 6 bases; unmatched bases: 9. The germline CDR1 and CDR2 sequences are MNHNS and SASEGT. CDR3 nucleotides: TGTGCCAGCCTACTGTCGGGGGGGCTCGAGCAGTACTTC. Translation: CASLLSGGLEQYF.

This chain connects TRBV11-3 to TRBJ2-1; possible D gene TRBD2, 5 bases. The CDR3 contains 14 residues. Germline V gives CDR1 SGHNT, CDR2 YENEEA. V lost 5 bases and J lost 9, with 17 bases in between. The CDR3 bases are TGTGCCAGCAGCCCCTGGACTCAGCCGACTGAGCAGTTCTTC. The encoded protein is CASSPWTQPTEQFF.

J is TRBJ2-5 and V is TRBV2; the D gene is possibly TRBD1 (8 bases). V lost 6 bases and J lost 2, with 22 bases in between. The CDR3 length is 17 residues. Per the germline V gene, CDR1 is SNHLY and CDR2 is FYNNEI. The CDR3, as DNA: TGTGCCAGCAGCGGGAGGTTCCAAGGACAGGGTCAAGAGACCCAGTACTTC. It translates to CASSGRFQGQGQETQYF.

This chain joins TRBV6-1 and TRBJ1-2, with D possibly being TRBD1 (5 bases). This CDR3 spans 15 amino acids. V was shortened by 1 base and J by 8 bases, with 17 bases between the two germline ends. Germline V gene data show CDR1 as MNHNS and CDR2 as SASEGT. CDR3 DNA sequence: TGTGCCAGCAGTGAAGAGTGGGGCGCAATCGGCGGCTACACCTTC. Protein product: CASSEEWGAIGGYTF.

The table lists this clone with a few counts. The chain combines TRBV7-9 with TRBJ1-3; the D gene is possibly TRBD1 (5 bases). V lost 3 bases and J 0 bases, leaving 9 bases between the germline ends. This CDR3 has 15 amino acids. Looked up from germline, CDR1 is SEHNR and CDR2 is FQNEAQ (reference sequence). The CDR3 nucleotides are TGTGCCAGCAGCTTGACAGTCATCTCTGGAAACACCATATATTTT. Translating it yields CASSLTVISGNTIYF. Combining the CDR3 with reference TRBV7-9 and TRBJ1-3 gives the whole variable domain DTGVSQNPRHKITKRGQNVTFRCDPISEHNRLYWYRQTLGQGPEFLTYFQNEAQLEKSRLLSDRFSAERPKGSFSTLEIQRTEQGDSAMYLCASSLTVISGNTIYFGEGSWLTVV.

The rearrangement uses TRBV6-6 and TRBJ2-3; TRBD2 matches 7 bases. The length of the CDR3 is 15 residues. V was pared by 5 bases and J by 0 bases, with 5 bases of the junction left unmatched. CDR1 is MNHNY, CDR2 SVGAGI, per germline (reference sequence). DNA for the CDR3: TGTGCCAGCAGTCGGGGCGGGGGAAGCACAGATACGCAGTATTTT. As protein: CASSRGGGSTDTQYF.

The CDR3 is CASRRGQNSNQPQHF. Here the CDR3 DNA reads TGTGCCAGCAGAAGAGGACAGAATAGCAATCAGCCCCAGCATTTT. V is TRBV2 and J is TRBJ1-5, with D perhaps TRBD1 (6 bases). Germline loops: CDR1 SNHLY, CDR2 FYNNEI. CDR3 length: 15 residues. Trimming removed 6 bases at V and 0 bases at J, with 12 bases between.

This chain links TRBV5-4 with TRBJ2-7; possible D gene TRBD2, 6 bases. The germline V gene has CDR1 SGHNT and CDR2 YYREEE (reference sequence). This CDR3 contains 13 residues. Trimming removed 0 bases at V and 8 bases at J, with 12 bases between. CDR3 loop: CASSLVRDSQQYF. In DNA, the CDR3 is TGTGCCAGCAGCTTGGTAAGGGACTCGCAGCAGTACTTC.

The rearrangement uses TRBV6-5 and TRBJ2-5, with a weak D call TRBD1 (7 bases). Germline V gene sequence: CDR1 MNHEY, CDR2 SVGAGI. The CDR3 runs 13 residues. Trimming pared 6 bases from V and 5 bases from J, leaving 13 bases between. The CDR3 DNA is TGTGCCAGCAGGGAACAGGGGAGGGAGACCCAGTACTTC. Translating gives CASREQGRETQYF.

The chain uses TRBV10-3 and TRBJ2-7; TRBD2 matches 9 bases. CDR1 is ENHRY and CDR2 is SYGVKD in the germline V gene. CDR3 length: 16 amino acids. Trimming took 3 bases from V and 5 from J; bases not matched to a gene: 11. The CDR3 DNA sequence: TGTGCCATCAGTGATCCCGGACTAGCGAATTCTCACGAGCAGTACTTC. Amino acids: CAISDPGLANSHEQYF.

This chain links TRBV2 with TRBJ1-1; a weak D match, TRBD1 (6 bases). This CDR3 comprises 14 residues. CDR1 is SNHLY and CDR2 is FYNNEI in the germline V gene. V dropped 1 base and J dropped 4 bases, with 10 bases sitting between them. CDR3 residues: CASSEVRGGTEAFF. The CDR3, as DNA: TGTGCCAGCAGTGAAGTCAGGGGTGGCACTGAAGCTTTCTTT.

V and J are TRBV7-2 and TRBJ1-1; D gene uncertain. The V gene lost 6 bases and the J gene lost 11 bases, with 13 bases spanning the gap. Looked up from germline, CDR1 is SGHTA and CDR2 is FQGNSA. This CDR3 has 11 amino acids. The CDR3 nucleotides are TGTGCCAGCAGGTCCACTATCGAGGCTTTCTTT. This translates into CASRSTIEAFF.

This clone has a handful of counts. The chain carries TRBV5-4 and TRBJ2-7, with 9 bases lining up with TRBD1. Per the germline V gene, CDR1 is SGHNT and CDR2 is YYREEE (reference sequence). V lost 0 bases to trimming and J lost 3 bases; unmatched junction nucleotides: 4. The CDR3 totals 15 residues. CDR3 nucleotides: TGTGCCAGCAGCTTGGGGGGGACAGGGTACTACGAGCAGTACTTC. As protein: CASSLGGTGYYEQYF.

V usage is TRBV13 and J usage is TRBJ2-1; D gene uncertain. The CDR3 runs to 13 residues. Germline V gene data show CDR1 as PRHDT and CDR2 as FYEKMQ (reference sequence). V was clipped by 4 bases and J by 5 bases, with 9 bases between them. The CDR3 DNA reads TGTGCCAGCAGCTCTTACCGGGACAATGAGCAGTTCTTC. The encoded protein is CASSSYRDNEQFF.

This chain connects TRBV11-2 to TRBJ1-4, with 8 bases lining up with TRBD1. With 6 bases clipped from V and 3 bases from J, the junction kept 6 bases outside the gene matches. This CDR3 region has 15 residues. CDR1 SGHAT and CDR2 FQNNGV come from the germline V gene. The CDR3 DNA reads TGTGCCAGCAGTTATCTGACAGGGGCTAATGAAAAACTGTTTTTT. Encoded protein: CASSYLTGANEKLFF.

CDR3 protein: CASSLGQGEQYF. The CDR3 region has the DNA TGCGCCAGCAGCCTCGGACAGGGGGAGCAGTACTTC. J is TRBJ2-7 and V is TRBV4-1; TRBD1 matches 9 bases. The CDR3 is 12 residues long. Trimming took 4 bases from V and 7 from J; bases not matched to a gene: 2. Germline assignment: CDR1 MGHRA and CDR2 YSYEKL.

This chain links TRBV7-6 with TRBJ1-1; TRBD1 matches 9 bases. V dropped 5 bases and J dropped 4; count of bases not matched to a gene: 11. Germline V gives CDR1 SGHVS, CDR2 FNYEAQ. The CDR3 length is 16 residues. CDR3 bases: TGTGCCAGCAGCACTCGGGACAGGGCAGGAGCCACTGAAGCTTTCTTT. Translating it yields CASSTRDRAGATEAFF. Full variable domain (outside the CDR3, taken from reference TRBV7-6 and TRBJ1-1): GAGVSQSPRYKVTKRGQDVALRCDPISGHVSLYWYRQALGQGPEFLTYFNYEAQQDKSGLPNDRFSAERPEGSISTLTIQRTEQRDSAMYRCASSTRDRAGATEAFFGQGTRLTVV.

The CDR3 nucleotides are TGTGCCAGCAGCTCCCGGACAGGTTCCACCTACGAGCAGTACTTC. Encoded protein: CASSSRTGSTYEQYF. V usage is TRBV7-2 and J usage is TRBJ2-7; the match to TRBD1 covers 7 bases. Germline CDR1 reads SGHTA; CDR2 reads FQGNSA. Trimming took 4 bases from V and 2 from J; bases not matched to a gene: 8. The CDR3 length is 15 residues.

The chain carries TRBV5-1 and TRBJ2-5, with D possibly TRBD1 on 5 matching bases. The ends were cut back, 4 bases at V and 5 bases at J, with 18 bases in the middle. CDR1 and CDR2 (germline): SGHRS, YFSETQ. The CDR3 has 15 residues. CDR3 region: CASSPGTTSGETQYF. As DNA, the CDR3 is TGCGCCAGCAGCCCTGGAACTACGTCAGGGGAGACCCAGTACTTC.

This clone was recorded a few times. This chain links TRBV7-2 with TRBJ2-5, with 14 nucleotides matching TRBD2. The germline gives CDR1 SGHTA, CDR2 FQGNSA. The CDR3 contains 16 residues. V gave up 5 bases and J gave up 5 bases; unmatched junction bases: 7. The CDR3 DNA reads TGTGCCAGCAGCATGACTAGCGGGGGGGGTTTGGAGACCCAGTACTTC. As protein: CASSMTSGGGLETQYF.

The chain recombines TRBV30 with TRBJ2-3; 10 bases agree with TRBD2. V lost 2 bases, J lost 5 bases, and 10 bases stayed unmatched. The germline V gene has CDR1 GTSNPN and CDR2 SVGIG (reference sequence). CDR3 length: 16 residues. CDR3 sequence reads: CAWSPSGGPIGDTQYF. Here the CDR3 DNA reads TGTGCCTGGAGTCCTAGCGGGGGACCCATAGGAGATACGCAGTATTTT. Together with reference TRBV30 and TRBJ2-3, the CDR3 gives the full variable domain: SQTIHQWPATLVQPVGSPLSLECTVEGTSNPNLYWYRQAAGRGLQLLFYSVGIGQISSEVPQNLSASRPQDRQFILSSKKLLLSDSGFYLCAWSPSGGPIGDTQYFGPGTRLTVL.

V and J are TRBV5-1 and TRBJ1-1; D is perhaps TRBD1 (5 bases). The V gene lost 1 base and the J gene lost 4 bases, with 11 bases spanning the gap. Per the germline V gene, CDR1 is SGHRS and CDR2 is YFSETQ. CDR3 size: 14 residues. As DNA, the CDR3 is TGCGCCAGCAGCTTGCAGGGTCGGAGCACTGAAGCTTTCTTT. This gives the protein CASSLQGRSTEAFF. The whole variable domain, filled in from reference TRBV5-1 and TRBJ1-1, reads KAGVTQTPRYLIKTRGQQVTLSCSPISGHRSVSWYQQTPGQGLQFLFEYFSETQRNKGNFPGRFSGRQFSNSRSEMNVSTLELGDSALYLCASSLQGRSTEAFFGQGTRLTVV.

This CDR3 is CASTSPTGGRPQYF. DNA for the CDR3: TGTGCCAGCACCAGTCCGACAGGGGGGAGACCCCAGTACTTC. The rearrangement joins TRBV6-5 to TRBJ2-5; 9 bases agree with TRBD1. Germline CDR1 reads MNHEY; CDR2 reads SVGAGI. Trimming removed 7 bases from V and 9 bases from J; junction bases left unmatched: 12. CDR3 length: 14 amino acids.

The genes are TRBV30 and TRBJ2-3; D is perhaps TRBD2 (7 bases). The CDR3 covers 15 residues. Germline V lookup: CDR1 GTSNPN, CDR2 SVGIG (reference sequence). The germline V and J ends were trimmed by 2 bases and 5 bases, with 17 bases remaining between them. CDR3 sequence: CAWSSGGQNVDTQYF. The DNA of the CDR3 is TGTGCCTGGAGTTCGGGGGGACAAAATGTAGATACGCAGTATTTT. The full variable domain, with the rest looked up from reference TRBV30 and TRBJ2-3, is SQTIHQWPATLVQPVGSPLSLECTVEGTSNPNLYWYRQAAGRGLQLLFYSVGIGQISSEVPQNLSASRPQDRQFILSSKKLLLSDSGFYLCAWSSGGQNVDTQYFGPGTRLTVL.